The present entry profiles one T cell receptor (beta chain) with its context. Individuals aged roughly 18 to 95 years were recruited from about two dozen US areas. Participants were placed into cohorts based on the clinical history they reported. The method was immunoSEQ multiplex PCR; TCRdb's version includes in-frame clones alone and lacks a portion of them. The sample shows some 200,000 clones, 80% to 90% of them seen only once. This record belongs to a study of blood T cell repertoires in COVID-19. At the level of the study: The samples span acute and convalescent COVID-19 from the United States, Italy and Spain. Sources were T cells, B-cell-depleted T cells, or PBMCs; the material itself was cDNA or gDNA.

The CDR3 spans 20 residues. V was pared by 4 bases and J by 2 bases, with 18 bases of the junction left unmatched. CDR1 is SGDLS, CDR2 YYNGEE, per germline. The specimen was PBMCs or T cells enriched from blood (not recorded which). The genes are TRBV9 and TRBJ2-3; 11 bases align to TRBD2. This sequence originates from a woman between 18 and 30 years old in a cohort exposed to, infected with or recovered from COVID-19 (not recorded which). CDR3 in DNA: TGTGCCAGCAGCCCCTCATCGACTAGCGGGATTTGGACCACCACAGATACGCAGTATTTT. This encodes CASSPSSTSGIWTTTDTQYF.